This record covers a single T cell receptor (beta chain). This CDR3 contains 16 residues. CDR1 and CDR2 from the germline V gene are SGHNT and YYREEE (reference sequence). V lost 0 bases to trimming and J lost 5 bases; unmatched junction nucleotides: 10. The data were obtained in a study of STAT5B mutations in CD4+ large granular lymphocyte leukemia. Clones were read by immunoSEQ multiplex PCR, and TCRdb kept only the in-frame ones, dropping some. The sample carries approximately 33,000 clones, around 88% recorded once. This receptor was obtained from a human donor in good health. Sequenced sample: CD4+ T cells from blood buffy coats. The chain combines TRBV5-4 with TRBJ1-2; TRBD1 agrees at 7 bases. DNA of the CDR3: TGTGCCAGCAGCTTGGGTGGAGGGGGCGGTTGGTATGGCTACACCTTC. It codes for CASSLGGGGGWYGYTF. Drawing the rest from reference TRBV5-4 and TRBJ1-2, the complete variable domain is ETGVTQSPTHLIKTRGQQVTLRCSSQSGHNTVSWYQQALGQGPQFIFQYYREEENGRGNFPPRFSGLQFPNYSSELNVNALELDDSALYLCASSLGGGGGWYGYTFGSGTRLTVV.